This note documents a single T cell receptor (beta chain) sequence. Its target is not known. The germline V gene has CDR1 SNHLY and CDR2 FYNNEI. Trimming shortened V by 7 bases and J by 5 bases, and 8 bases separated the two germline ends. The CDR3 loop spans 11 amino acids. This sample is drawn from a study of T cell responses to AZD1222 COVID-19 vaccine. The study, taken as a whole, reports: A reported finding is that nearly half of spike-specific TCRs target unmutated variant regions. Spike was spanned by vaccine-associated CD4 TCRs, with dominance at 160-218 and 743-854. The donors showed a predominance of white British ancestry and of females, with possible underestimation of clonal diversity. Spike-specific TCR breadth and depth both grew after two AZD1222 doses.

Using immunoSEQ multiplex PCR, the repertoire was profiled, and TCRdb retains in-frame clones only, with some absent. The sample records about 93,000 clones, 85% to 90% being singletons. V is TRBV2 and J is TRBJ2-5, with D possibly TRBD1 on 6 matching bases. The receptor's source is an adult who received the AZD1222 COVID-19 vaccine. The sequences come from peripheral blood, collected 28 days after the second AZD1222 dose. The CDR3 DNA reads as TGTGCCAGCACCCAGGGGGAGACCCAGTACTTC. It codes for CASTQGETQYF. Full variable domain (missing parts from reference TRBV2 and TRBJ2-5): EPEVTQTPSHQVTQMGQEVILRCVPISNHLYFYWYRQILGQKVEFLVSFYNNEISEKSEIFDDQFSVERPDGSNFTLKIRSTKLEDSAMYFCASTQGETQYFGPGTRLLVL.